This TCR beta chain was sequenced for a study of blood T cell repertoires in COVID-19. J gave up 4 bases and V 0 bases, and 2 bases lay outside the gene matches. This CDR3 region has 15 residues. CDR1 is SGHNT, CDR2 YYREEE, per germline (reference sequence). This clone has only a few counts. Profiling relied on immunoSEQ multiplex PCR, and the TCRdb table lists in-frame clones only, not all of them. This sample yields about 110,000 clones, of which approximately 80% are seen a single time; 30% to 45% belongs to the top ten. The receptor was isolated from a man older than 75 with acute or convalescent COVID-19. The material sequenced was peripheral blood. The V and J genes are TRBV5-4 and TRBJ1-3; 9 bases line up with TRBD1. The CDR3 nucleotides are TGTGCCAGCAGCTTGGGAGGGACAGGGGGAAACACCATATATTTT. This codes for CASSLGGTGGNTIYF.